This T cell receptor (beta chain) was recovered during a study of beta chain features in type 1 diabetes. Whole-study findings and limits: When Type 1 diabetes patients were examined, their TCRB CDR3s proved moderately but significantly shorter in all four CD4+ subsets.

Sorted populations were all over 95% pure. Of note for this clone: What it binds is not known.

As every portion of the isolated RNA was reverse transcribed, the sequencing read expressed TCRB transcripts. Clones were read by immunoSEQ multiplex PCR, and TCRdb kept only the in-frame ones, dropping some. Among some 110,000 clones listed, about a sixth were seen once. CDR1 MNHEY and CDR2 SVGAGI come from the germline V gene. V dropped 1 base and J dropped 0 bases, with 3 bases sitting between them. This CDR3 contains 13 residues. The material sequenced was central memory CD4+ T cells from blood. The receptor comes from a man aged 25 to 40 with type 1 diabetes. The chain couples TRBV6-5 to TRBJ2-5; unclear D gene. The CDR3 DNA follows: TGTGCCAGCAGTTACTGGGACCAAGAGACCCAGTACTTC. It specifies CASSYWDQETQYF.